This TCR beta chain comes out of a study of blood T cell repertoires in COVID-19. At the level of the study: There were acute and convalescent COVID-19 samples, and they came from the United States, Italy and Spain. PBMCs, B-cell-depleted T cells, or T cells provided the cDNA or gDNA that made up the material.

This clone was seen more than once but under ten times. Authors' data handling: Amplification from reference gene primers served as the basis for estimated nucleated cell counts. Clones were read by immunoSEQ multiplex PCR, and TCRdb kept only the in-frame ones, dropping some. That table is the source of V, J and clone size, and D and trimming were worked out from the DNA. The profile shows about 150,000 clones, 87% of them singletons. Germline CDR1 is MNHEY and CDR2 is SVGAGI. Between the trimmed V and J ends, which lost 5 bases and 4 bases, there was a span of 3 bases. The CDR3 totals 11 residues. The V call is TRBV6-5, the J call TRBJ1-3, with D hard to call. The sequencing input was peripheral blood. The clonotype was recovered from a woman aged 55-70 years with active or convalescent COVID-19. This chain's CDR3 is CASSQGNTIYF. The CDR3 nucleotides read TGTGCCAGCAGTCAAGGAAACACCATATATTTT.